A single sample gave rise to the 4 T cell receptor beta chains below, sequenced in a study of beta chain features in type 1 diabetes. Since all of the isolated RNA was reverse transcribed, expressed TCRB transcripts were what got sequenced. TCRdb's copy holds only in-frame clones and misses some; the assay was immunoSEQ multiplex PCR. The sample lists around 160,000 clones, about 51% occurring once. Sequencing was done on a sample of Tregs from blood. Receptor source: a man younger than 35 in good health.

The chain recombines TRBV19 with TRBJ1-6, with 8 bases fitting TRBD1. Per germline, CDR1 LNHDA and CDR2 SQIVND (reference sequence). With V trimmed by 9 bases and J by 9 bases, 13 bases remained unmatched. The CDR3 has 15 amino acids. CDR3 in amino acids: CASTFGRGPGSPLHF. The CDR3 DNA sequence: TGTGCCAGCACGTTCGGCAGGGGGCCGGGTTCACCCCTCCACTTT.

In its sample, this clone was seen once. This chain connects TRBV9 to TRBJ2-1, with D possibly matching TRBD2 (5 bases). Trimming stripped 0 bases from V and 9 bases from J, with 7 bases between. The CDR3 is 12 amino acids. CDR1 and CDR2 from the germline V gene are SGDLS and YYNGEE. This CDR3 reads CASSVGGREQFF. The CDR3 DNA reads TGTGCCAGCAGCGTAGGCGGGCGTGAGCAGTTCTTC.

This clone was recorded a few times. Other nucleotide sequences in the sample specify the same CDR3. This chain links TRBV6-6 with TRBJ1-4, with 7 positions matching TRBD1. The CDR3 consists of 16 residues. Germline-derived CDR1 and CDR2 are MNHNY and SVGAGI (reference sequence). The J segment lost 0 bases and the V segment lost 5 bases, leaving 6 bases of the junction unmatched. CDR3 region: CASSLRQGATNEKLFF. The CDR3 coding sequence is TGTGCCAGCAGTCTAAGACAGGGCGCAACTAATGAAAAACTGTTTTTT.

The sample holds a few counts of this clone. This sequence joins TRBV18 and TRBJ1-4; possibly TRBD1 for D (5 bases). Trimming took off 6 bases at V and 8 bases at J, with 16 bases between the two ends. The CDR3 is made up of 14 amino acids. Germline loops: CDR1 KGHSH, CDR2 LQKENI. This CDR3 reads CASSLGRGDEKLFF. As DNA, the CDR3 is TGTGCCAGCTCCCTAGGTCGGGGGGACGAAAAACTGTTTTTT.